This T cell receptor beta chain was sequenced during a study of T cell repertoires in cytomegalovirus infection. Study conclusions and caveats: In two of eight donors, the top clonotype was HLA-C-restricted CMV-specific. Cumulative frequency of public TCR beta families picked out carriers of CMV plus the relevant HLA.

V was pared by 3 bases and J by 7 bases, with 11 bases between. Per germline, CDR1 SGDLS and CDR2 YYNGEE. The CDR3 has 13 amino acids. TCRdb itself ran the reads through MiXCR, one entry per CDR3 protein. The sample consists of about 830,000 distinct CDR3 sequences, around a third of them appearing once. Remarks on this clonotype: What it binds is not known.

The sequence came from a human donor in good health (CMV status not recorded). Some clones in this sample may be carry-over from other donors' samples. The chain links TRBV9 to TRBJ2-1; a possible D gene is TRBD2 (7 bases). Specimen: cultured CD8+ T cells from PBMCs, collected from culture after CMV antigen stimulation. CDR3 residues: CASSEGGGNEQFF. The CDR3 region has the DNA TGTGCCAGCAGCGAGGGAGGGGGTAATGAGCAGTTCTTC.